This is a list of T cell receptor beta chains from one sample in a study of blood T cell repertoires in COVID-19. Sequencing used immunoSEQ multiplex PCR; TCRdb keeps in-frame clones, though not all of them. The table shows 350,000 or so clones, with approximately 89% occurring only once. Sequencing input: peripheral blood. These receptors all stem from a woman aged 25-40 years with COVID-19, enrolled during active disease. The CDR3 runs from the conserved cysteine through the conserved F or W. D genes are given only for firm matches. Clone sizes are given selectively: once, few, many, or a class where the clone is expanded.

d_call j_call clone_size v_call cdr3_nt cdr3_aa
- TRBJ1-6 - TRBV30 TGTGCCTGGGCGAGTTGGGCGAGCTCCTATAATTCACCCCTCCACTTT CAWASWASSYNSPLHF
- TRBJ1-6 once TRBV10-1 TGCGCCAGCAGTGAGAGTGAGGATAATTCACCCCTCCACTTT CASSESEDNSPLHF
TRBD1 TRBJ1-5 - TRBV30 TGTGCCTTTCGACAGGGGAATCAGCCCCAGCATTTT CAFRQGNQPQHF
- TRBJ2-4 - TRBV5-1 TGCGCCAGCAGCCCACCGGGGGAGGACATTCAGTACTTC CASSPPGEDIQYF
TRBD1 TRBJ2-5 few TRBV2 TGTGCCAGCAGTCCCGGGACAGGCAGCGCGACCCAGTACTTC CASSPGTGSATQYF
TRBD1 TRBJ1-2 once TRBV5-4 TGTGCCAGCAGCTTGGGGACAGGGGACTATGGCTACACCTTC CASSLGTGDYGYTF
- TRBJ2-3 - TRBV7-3 TGTGCCAGCAGCTTAGGGGGCCTAACAGATACGCAGTATTTT CASSLGGLTDTQYF
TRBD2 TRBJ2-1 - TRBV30 TGTGCCTGGAGTCCGGGACTAGCGGGATGGGAGCAGTTCTTC CAWSPGLAGWEQFF
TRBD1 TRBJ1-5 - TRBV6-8 TGTGCCAGGCGACAGGGAAATCAGCCCCAGCATTTT CARRQGNQPQHF
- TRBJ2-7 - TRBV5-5 TGTGCCAGCAGCTTGCGGCGGTCGGGCTCCTACGAGCAGTACTTC CASSLRRSGSYEQYF
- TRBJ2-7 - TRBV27 TGTGCCAGCAGTTCAACAGGTCAAGCTCGGCAGTACTTC CASSSTGQARQYF
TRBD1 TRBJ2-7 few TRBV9 TGTGCCAGCAGCAGAGGCTCCGGGACAGGGGCCCTCTACGAGCAGTACTTC CASSRGSGTGALYEQYF
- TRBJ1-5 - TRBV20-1 TGCAGCAGCGGGGGCAATCAGCCCCAGCATTTT CSSGGNQPQHF
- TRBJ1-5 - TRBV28 TGTGCCAGCAGTTTATCACAGGGTAACAGCAATCAGCCCCAGCATTTT CASSLSQGNSNQPQHF
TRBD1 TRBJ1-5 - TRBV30 TGTGCCTGGAGTGGGGGGACAGGGGGCCAGCCCCAGCATTTT CAWSGGTGGQPQHF
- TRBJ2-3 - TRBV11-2 TGTGCCAGCAGCTTAGCCGCAGATACGCAGTATTTT CASSLAADTQYF
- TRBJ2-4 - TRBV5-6 TGTGCCAGCAGCTCCTTAGCCAACATTCAGTACTTC CASSSLANIQYF
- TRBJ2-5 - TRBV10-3 TGTGCCACTTCAGACTTCCAAGAGACCCAGTACTTC CATSDFQETQYF
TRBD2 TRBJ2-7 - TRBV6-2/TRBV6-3 TGTGCCAGCAGTTACCGAAAGACTAGCGGGGGACGGTACGAGCAGTACTTC CASSYRKTSGGRYEQYF
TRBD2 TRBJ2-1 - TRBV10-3 TGTGCCATCAGGAGACTAGCGGGAGGGTACAATGAGCAGTTCTTC CAIRRLAGGYNEQFF
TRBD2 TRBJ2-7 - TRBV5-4 TGTGCCAGCAGCTTTGGGGCTAGCGGGACCTCCTACGAGCAGTACTTC CASSFGASGTSYEQYF